The T cell receptor beta chain under discussion was sequenced for a study of blood T cell repertoires in COVID-19. At the level of the study: PBMCs, B-cell-depleted T cells, or T cells provided the cDNA or gDNA that made up the material.

Using immunoSEQ multiplex PCR, the repertoire was profiled, and TCRdb retains in-frame clones only, with some absent. The sample includes around 330,000 clones, about 91% of them seen just once. Individuals drawn from approximately 26 US areas were about 18 to 100 years old. Cohort assignment relied on participant-reported clinical history. Germline loops: CDR1 SGDLS, CDR2 YYNGEE. The CDR3 consists of 14 residues. V was cut by 2 bases and J by 0 bases, with 6 bases left in between. This TCR was recovered from a woman in her thirties or forties who had recovered from COVID-19. The V call is TRBV9, the J call TRBJ2-1; D ambiguous. Source material: PBMCs or T cells enriched from blood (not recorded which). CDR3 sequence: CASSVTTSYNEQFF. The CDR3 nucleotides are TGTGCCAGCAGCGTCACTACCTCCTACAATGAGCAGTTCTTC.